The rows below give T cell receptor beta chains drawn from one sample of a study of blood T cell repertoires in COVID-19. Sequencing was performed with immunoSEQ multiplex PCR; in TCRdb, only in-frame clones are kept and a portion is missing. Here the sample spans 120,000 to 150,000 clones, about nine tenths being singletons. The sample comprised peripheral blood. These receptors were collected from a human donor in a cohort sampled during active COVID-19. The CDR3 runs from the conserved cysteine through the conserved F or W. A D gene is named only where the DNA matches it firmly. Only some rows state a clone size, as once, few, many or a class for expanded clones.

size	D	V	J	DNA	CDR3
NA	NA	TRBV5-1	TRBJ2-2	TGCGCCAGCAGCCCTCAGGGGGGCCGGACCGGGGAGCTGTTTTTT	CASSPQGGRTGELFF
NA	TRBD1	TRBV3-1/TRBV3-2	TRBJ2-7	TGTGCCAGCAGCGAAACTACAGGGGCCCTCTACGAGCAGTACTTC	CASSETTGALYEQYF
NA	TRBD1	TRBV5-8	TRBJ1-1	TGTGCCAGCAGACCGAGGGGGCTCACTGAAGCTTTCTTT	CASRPRGLTEAFF
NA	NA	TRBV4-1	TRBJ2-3	TGCGCCAGCAGCCAAGATTTGGTAGCTTCTGATACGCAGTATTTT	CASSQDLVASDTQYF
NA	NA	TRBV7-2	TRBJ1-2	TGTGCCAGCAGCATTAGGGGGTTTGGTGGCTACACCTTC	CASSIRGFGGYTF
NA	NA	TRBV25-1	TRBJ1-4	TGTGCCAGCAGTGAATCCCCGCGGAATGAAAAACTGTTTTTT	CASSESPRNEKLFF
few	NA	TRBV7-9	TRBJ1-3	TGTGCCAGCGCCAGGGAGAACTCTGGAAACACCATATATTTT	CASARENSGNTIYF
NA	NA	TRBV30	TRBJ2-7	TGTGCCTGGAGTTCTTCCGGACATTTCTCCTACGAGCAGTACTTC	CAWSSSGHFSYEQYF
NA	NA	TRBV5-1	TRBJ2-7	TGCGCCAGCAGCACCTCTGGGGGGTACGAGCAGTACTTC	CASSTSGGYEQYF
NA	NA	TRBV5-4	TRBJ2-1	TGTGCCAGCAGCTTCGGGCAGGGGGAGGTCTACAATGAGCAGTTCTTC	CASSFGQGEVYNEQFF
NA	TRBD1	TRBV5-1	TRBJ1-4	TGCGCCAGCCGTGACAGGGCGGGGGAAAAACTGTTTTTT	CASRDRAGEKLFF
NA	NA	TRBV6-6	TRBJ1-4	TGTGCCAGCAGTTACTCAAGGGGAACTAATGAAAAACTGTTTTTT	CASSYSRGTNEKLFF
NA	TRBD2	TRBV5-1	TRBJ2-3	TGCGCCAGCAGCTTGACTAGCGGGGGGGCCGTTCGGTTAGATACGCAGTATTTT	CASSLTSGGAVRLDTQYF
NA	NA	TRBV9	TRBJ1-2	TGTGCCAGCAGCGTAGCTACTCAGGGTAACTATGGCTACACCTTC	CASSVATQGNYGYTF
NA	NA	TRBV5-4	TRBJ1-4	TGTGCCAGCAGCCGACGGGACACAAGTAATGAAAAACTGTTTTTT	CASSRRDTSNEKLFF
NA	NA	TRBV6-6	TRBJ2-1	TGTGCCAGCAGTTATCCTGCGGGCCACAATGAGCAGTTCTTC	CASSYPAGHNEQFF
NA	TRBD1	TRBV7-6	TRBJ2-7	TGTGCCAGCAGCTTAAGGTCTCACAGGGGGGACGAGCAGTACTTC	CASSLRSHRGDEQYF
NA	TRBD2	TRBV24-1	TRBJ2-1	TGTGCCACCAGTCACCCGAGCGGGGGGGCTGCCAATGAGCAGTTCTTC	CATSHPSGGAANEQFF
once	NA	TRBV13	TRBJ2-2	TGTGCCAGCAGCTTAGCACAGGGCAGCACCGGGGAGCTGTTTTTT	CASSLAQGSTGELFF
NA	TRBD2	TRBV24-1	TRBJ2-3	TGTGCCACCAGTGACAATAGCGGGGGGCCGGGAGATACGCAGTATTTT	CATSDNSGGPGDTQYF